The 2 T cell receptor beta chains below all came from one sample that was sequenced in a study of T cells in localized non-small cell lung cancer. Repertoires were generated with immunoSEQ multiplex PCR, while TCRdb's copy carries only in-frame clones and drops some. The sample yields 45,000 to 60,000 clones, about 85% seen once. The specimen was peripheral blood, collected before any cancer treatment. Source of these receptors: an older female donor with stage II squamous cell lung carcinoma.

The V gene is TRBV5-1, the J gene TRBJ1-5; D uncertain. V shed 0 bases and J shed 8 bases, with 12 bases lying between them. Germline-derived CDR1 and CDR2 are SGHRS and YFSETQ. This CDR3 has 14 amino acids. The CDR3 loop is CASSLGAPGKPQHF. DNA of the CDR3: TGCGCCAGCAGCTTGGGGGCGCCAGGAAAGCCCCAGCATTTT.

This clone showed up just once. The chain combines TRBV7-9 with TRBJ2-3; no definite D call. V lost 5 bases, J lost 9 bases, and 18 bases lay in between. The germline V gene encodes CDR1 SEHNR and CDR2 FQNEAQ (reference sequence). This CDR3 contains 14 residues. This chain's CDR3 is CASSTHLARETQYF. DNA for the CDR3: TGTGCCAGCAGCACCCACTTGGCTAGAGAGACGCAGTATTTT.